This T cell receptor beta chain was profiled in a study of blood T cell repertoires in COVID-19. About the study: Both acute and convalescent COVID-19 samples were obtained from the United States, Italy and Spain. Nucleic acid was either cDNA or gDNA, and it came from T cells, B-cell-depleted T cells, or PBMCs.

The method was immunoSEQ multiplex PCR; TCRdb's version includes in-frame clones alone and lacks a portion of them. The sample contains some 94,000 clones, over 80% of which appear only once. Germline-derived CDR1 and CDR2 are SGHVS and FNYEAQ. The CDR3 covers 16 residues. The V and J ends lost 6 bases and 8 bases, in that order; junction bases with no gene match: 7. This clonotype was sampled from a human donor in a cohort sampled during active COVID-19. This chain joins TRBV7-6 and TRBJ2-1; 16 positions match TRBD2. Sequencing was done on a sample of peripheral blood. This CDR3 reads CASSGGTSGRGYEQFF. In DNA, the CDR3 is TGTGCCAGCAGTGGGGGGACTAGCGGGAGGGGCTATGAGCAGTTCTTC.